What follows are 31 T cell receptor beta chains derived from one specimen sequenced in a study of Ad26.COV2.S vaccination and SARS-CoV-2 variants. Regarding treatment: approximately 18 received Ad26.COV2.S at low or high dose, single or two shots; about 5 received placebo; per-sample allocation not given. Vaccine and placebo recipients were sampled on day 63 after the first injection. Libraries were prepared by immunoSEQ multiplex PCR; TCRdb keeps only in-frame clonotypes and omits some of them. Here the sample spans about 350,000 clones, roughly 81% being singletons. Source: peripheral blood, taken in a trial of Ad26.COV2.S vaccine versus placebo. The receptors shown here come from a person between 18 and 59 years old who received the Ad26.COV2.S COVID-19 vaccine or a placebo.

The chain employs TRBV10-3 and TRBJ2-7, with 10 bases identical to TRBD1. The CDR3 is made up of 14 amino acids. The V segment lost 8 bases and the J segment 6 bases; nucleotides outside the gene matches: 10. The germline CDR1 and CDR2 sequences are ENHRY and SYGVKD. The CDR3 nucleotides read TGTGCCATCGCTCCGGGACAGGGGAAGGTCGAGCAGTACTTC. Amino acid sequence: CAIAPGQGKVEQYF.

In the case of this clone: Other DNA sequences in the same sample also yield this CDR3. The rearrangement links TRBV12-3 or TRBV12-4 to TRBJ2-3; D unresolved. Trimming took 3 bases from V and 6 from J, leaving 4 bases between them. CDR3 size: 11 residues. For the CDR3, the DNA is TGTGCCAGCAGTTTGACCGATACGCAGTATTTT. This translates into CASSLTDTQYF.

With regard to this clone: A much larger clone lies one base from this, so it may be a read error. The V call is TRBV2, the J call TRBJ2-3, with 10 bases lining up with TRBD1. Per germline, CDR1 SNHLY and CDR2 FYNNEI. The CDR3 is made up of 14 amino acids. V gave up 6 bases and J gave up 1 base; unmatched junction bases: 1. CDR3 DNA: TGTGCCAGCAGGGGGACAGGGGGCACAGATACGCAGTATTTT. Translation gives CASRGTGGTDTQYF.

The CDR3 region has the DNA TGCGCCAGCAGCGACCCGATTTCGAGCGGGGGCCTCACAGATACGCAGTATTTT. It yields the protein CASSDPISSGGLTDTQYF. The chain links TRBV5-1 to TRBJ2-3; 8 nucleotides match TRBD2. The V segment lost 4 bases and the J segment 2 bases; nucleotides outside the gene matches: 15. Looked up from germline, CDR1 is SGHRS and CDR2 is YFSETQ. This CDR3 spans 18 amino acids.

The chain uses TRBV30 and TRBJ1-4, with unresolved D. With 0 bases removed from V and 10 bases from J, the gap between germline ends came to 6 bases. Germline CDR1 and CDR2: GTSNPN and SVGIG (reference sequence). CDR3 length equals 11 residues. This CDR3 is CAWSVFGKLFF. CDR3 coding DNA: TGTGCCTGGAGTGTATTTGGAAAACTGTTTTTT.

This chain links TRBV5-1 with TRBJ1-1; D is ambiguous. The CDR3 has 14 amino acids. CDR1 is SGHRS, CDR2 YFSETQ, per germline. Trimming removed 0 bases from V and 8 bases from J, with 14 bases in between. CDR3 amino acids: CASSLGPPGKEAFF. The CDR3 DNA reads TGCGCCAGCAGCTTGGGCCCGCCCGGTAAGGAAGCTTTCTTT. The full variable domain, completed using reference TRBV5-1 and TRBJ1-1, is KAGVTQTPRYLIKTRGQQVTLSCSPISGHRSVSWYQQTPGQGLQFLFEYFSETQRNKGNFPGRFSGRQFSNSRSEMNVSTLELGDSALYLCASSLGPPGKEAFFGQGTRLTVV.

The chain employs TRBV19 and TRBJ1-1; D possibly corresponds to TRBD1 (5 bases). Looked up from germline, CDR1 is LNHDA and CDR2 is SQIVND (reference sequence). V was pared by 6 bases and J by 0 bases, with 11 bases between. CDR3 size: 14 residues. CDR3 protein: CASRETAMNTEAFF. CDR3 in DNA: TGTGCCAGTAGGGAGACAGCCATGAACACTGAAGCTTTCTTT.

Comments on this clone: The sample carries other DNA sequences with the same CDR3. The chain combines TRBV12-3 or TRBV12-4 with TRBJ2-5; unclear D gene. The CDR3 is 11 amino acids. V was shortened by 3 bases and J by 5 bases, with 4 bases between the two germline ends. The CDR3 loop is CASSFGETQYF. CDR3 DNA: TGTGCCAGCAGTTTTGGTGAGACCCAGTACTTC.

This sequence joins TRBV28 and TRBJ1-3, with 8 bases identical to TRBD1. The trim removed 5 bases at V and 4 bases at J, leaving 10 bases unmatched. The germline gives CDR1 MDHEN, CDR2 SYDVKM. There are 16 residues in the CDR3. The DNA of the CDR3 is TGTGCCAGCAGTAGTGCGGACAGGGAGGGCGGAAACACCATATATTTT. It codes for CASSSADREGGNTIYF.

The DNA for the CDR3 is TGTGCCAGCAGCTCGCCCTTTCTTGATGGCTACACCTTC. This translates into CASSSPFLDGYTF. The V call is TRBV7-2, the J call TRBJ1-2, with unresolved D. V lost 4 bases, J lost 6 bases, and 12 bases lay in between. In germline, CDR1 is SGHTA, CDR2 FQGNSA. The CDR3 runs to 13 residues.

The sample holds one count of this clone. CDR3 amino acids: CAKAGTSGAGANTGELFF. Written as DNA, the CDR3 is TGTGCTAAGGCCGGGACTAGCGGGGCCGGAGCGAACACCGGGGAGCTGTTTTTT. The V gene is TRBV12-5, the J gene TRBJ2-2, with 13 bases lining up with TRBD2. J gave up 0 bases and V 10 bases, and 11 bases lay outside the gene matches. This CDR3 comprises 18 residues. Germline-derived CDR1 and CDR2 are LGHNT and FRNRAP.

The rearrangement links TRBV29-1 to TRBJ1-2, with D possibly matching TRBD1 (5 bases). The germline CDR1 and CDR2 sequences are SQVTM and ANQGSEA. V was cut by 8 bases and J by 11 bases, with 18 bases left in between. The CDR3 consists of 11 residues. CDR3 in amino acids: CSTSKGEAYTF. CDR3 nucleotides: TGCAGCACGTCAAAAGGGGAAGCGTACACCTTC.

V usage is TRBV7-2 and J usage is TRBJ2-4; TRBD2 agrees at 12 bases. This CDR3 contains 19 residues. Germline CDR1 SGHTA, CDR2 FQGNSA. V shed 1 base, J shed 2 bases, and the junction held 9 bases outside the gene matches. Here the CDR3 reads CASSLGGGLAGGSKNIQYF. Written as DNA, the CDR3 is TGTGCCAGCAGCTTAGGCGGCGGGCTAGCGGGAGGGTCCAAAAACATTCAGTACTTC.

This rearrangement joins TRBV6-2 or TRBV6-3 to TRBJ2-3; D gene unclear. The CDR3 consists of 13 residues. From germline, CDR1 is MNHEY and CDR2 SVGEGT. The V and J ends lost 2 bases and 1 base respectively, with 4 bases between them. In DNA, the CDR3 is TGTGCCAGCAGTTACGATGGCACAGATACGCAGTATTTT. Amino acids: CASSYDGTDTQYF.

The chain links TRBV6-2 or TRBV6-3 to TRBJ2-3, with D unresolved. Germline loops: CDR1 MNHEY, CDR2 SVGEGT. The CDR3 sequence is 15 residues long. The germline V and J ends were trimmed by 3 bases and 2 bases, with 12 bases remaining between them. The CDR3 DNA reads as TGTGCCAGCAGTTATAAGAGCCACTTCACAGATACGCAGTATTTT. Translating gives CASSYKSHFTDTQYF.

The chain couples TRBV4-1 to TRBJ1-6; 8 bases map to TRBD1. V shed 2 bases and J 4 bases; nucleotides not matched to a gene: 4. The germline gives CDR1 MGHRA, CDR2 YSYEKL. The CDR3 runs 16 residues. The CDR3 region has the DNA TGCGCCAGCAGCCAAAACCGGGACAGGTATAATTCACCCCTCCACTTT. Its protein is CASSQNRDRYNSPLHF.

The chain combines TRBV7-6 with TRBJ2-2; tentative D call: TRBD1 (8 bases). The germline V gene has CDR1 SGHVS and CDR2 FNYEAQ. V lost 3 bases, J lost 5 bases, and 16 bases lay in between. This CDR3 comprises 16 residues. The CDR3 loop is CASSLRGTGATGELFF. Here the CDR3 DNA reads TGTGCCAGCAGCTTGCGGGGGACAGGAGCTACCGGGGAGCTGTTTTTT.

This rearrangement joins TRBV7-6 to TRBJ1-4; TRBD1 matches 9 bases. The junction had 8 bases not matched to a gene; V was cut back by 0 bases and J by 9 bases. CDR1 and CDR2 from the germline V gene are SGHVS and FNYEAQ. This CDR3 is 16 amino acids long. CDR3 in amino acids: CASSLAGTGTVKKLFF. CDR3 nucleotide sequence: TGTGCCAGCAGCTTAGCCGGGACAGGGACCGTAAAAAAACTGTTTTTT.

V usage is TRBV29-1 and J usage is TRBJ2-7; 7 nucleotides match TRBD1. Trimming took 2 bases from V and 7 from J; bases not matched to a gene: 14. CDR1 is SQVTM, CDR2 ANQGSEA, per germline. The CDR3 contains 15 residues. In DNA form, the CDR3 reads TGCAGCGTTGAAATAAACAGGGGTTGGAGAGAAGAGCAGTACTTC. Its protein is CSVEINRGWREEQYF.

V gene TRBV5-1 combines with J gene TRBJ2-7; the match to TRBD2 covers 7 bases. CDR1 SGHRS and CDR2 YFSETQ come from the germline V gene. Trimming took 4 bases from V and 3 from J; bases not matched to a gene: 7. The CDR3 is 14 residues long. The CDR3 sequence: CASSIGSSGYEQYF. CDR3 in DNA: TGCGCCAGCAGCATTGGATCTAGCGGCTACGAGCAGTACTTC.

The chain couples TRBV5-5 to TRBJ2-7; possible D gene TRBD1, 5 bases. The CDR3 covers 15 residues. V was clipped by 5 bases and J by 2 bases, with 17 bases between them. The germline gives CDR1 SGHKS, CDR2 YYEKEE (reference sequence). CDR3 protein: CASSKTASSTYEQYF. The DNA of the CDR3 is TGTGCCAGCAGTAAGACAGCTTCTTCAACCTACGAGCAGTACTTC.

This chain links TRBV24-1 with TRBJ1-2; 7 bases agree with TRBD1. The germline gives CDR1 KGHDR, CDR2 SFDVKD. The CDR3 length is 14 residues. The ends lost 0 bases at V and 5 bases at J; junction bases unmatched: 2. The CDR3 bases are TGTGCCACCAGTGATTTGGACAGGGAGTATGGCTACACCTTC. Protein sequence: CATSDLDREYGYTF.

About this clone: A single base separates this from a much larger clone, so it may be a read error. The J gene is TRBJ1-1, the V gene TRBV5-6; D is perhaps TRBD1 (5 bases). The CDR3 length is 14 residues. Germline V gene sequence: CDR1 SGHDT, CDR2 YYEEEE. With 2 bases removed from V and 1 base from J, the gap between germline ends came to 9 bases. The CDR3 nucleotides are TGTGCCAGCAGCTTAGGACAAAAGAACACTGAAGCTTTCTTT. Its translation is CASSLGQKNTEAFF.

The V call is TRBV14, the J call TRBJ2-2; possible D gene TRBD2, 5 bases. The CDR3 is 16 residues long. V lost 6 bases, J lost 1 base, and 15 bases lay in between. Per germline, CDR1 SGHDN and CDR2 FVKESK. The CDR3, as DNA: TGTGCCAGCAGTCCCATGAACGGGGTGAACACCGGGGAGCTGTTTTTT. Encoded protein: CASSPMNGVNTGELFF. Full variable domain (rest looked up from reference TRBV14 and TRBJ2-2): EAGVTQFPSHSVIEKGQTVTLRCDPISGHDNLYWYRRVMGKEIKFLLHFVKESKQDESGMPNNRFLAERTGGTYSTLKVQPAELEDSGVYFCASSPMNGVNTGELFFGEGSRLTVL.

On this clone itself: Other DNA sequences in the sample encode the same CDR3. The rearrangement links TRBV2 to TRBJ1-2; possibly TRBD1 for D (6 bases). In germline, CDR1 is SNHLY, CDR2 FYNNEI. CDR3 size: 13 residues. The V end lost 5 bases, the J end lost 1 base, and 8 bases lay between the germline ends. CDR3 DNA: TGTGCCAGCAGTCGGGACATTAACTATGGCTACACCTTC. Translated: CASSRDINYGYTF.

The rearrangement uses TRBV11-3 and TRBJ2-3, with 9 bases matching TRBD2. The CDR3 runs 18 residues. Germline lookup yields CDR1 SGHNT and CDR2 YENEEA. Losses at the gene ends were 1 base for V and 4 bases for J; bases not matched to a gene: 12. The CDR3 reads CASSLGVYGLAGSDTQYF. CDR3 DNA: TGTGCCAGCAGCTTAGGAGTTTATGGTCTAGCGGGGTCAGATACGCAGTATTTT.

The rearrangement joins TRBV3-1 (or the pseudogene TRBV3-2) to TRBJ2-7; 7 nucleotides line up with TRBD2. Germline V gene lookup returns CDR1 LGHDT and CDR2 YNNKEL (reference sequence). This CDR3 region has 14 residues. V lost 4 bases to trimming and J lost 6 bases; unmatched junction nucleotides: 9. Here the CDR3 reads CASSPRDYSREQYF. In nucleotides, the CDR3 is TGTGCCAGCAGCCCTCGGGACTACTCCCGCGAGCAGTACTTC.

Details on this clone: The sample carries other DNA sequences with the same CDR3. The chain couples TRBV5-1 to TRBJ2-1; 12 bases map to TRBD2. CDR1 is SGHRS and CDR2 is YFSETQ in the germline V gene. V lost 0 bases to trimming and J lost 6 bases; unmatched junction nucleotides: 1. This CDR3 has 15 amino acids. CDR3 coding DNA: TGCGCCAGCAGCTTGGGACTAGCGGGAGTCAATGAGCAGTTCTTC. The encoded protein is CASSLGLAGVNEQFF.

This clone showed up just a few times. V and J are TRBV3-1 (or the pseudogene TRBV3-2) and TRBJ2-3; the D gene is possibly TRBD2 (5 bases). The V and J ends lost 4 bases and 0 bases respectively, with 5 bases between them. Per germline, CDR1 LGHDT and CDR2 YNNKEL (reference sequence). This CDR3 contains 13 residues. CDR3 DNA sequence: TGTGCCAGCAGCCGCGGGAGCACAGATACGCAGTATTTT. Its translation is CASSRGSTDTQYF.

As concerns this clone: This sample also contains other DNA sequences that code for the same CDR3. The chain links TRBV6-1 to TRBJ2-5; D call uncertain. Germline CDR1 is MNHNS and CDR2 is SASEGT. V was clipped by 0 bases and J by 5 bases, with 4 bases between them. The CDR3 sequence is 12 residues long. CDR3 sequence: CASSEARETQYF. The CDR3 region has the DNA TGTGCCAGCAGTGAAGCCAGGGAGACCCAGTACTTC.

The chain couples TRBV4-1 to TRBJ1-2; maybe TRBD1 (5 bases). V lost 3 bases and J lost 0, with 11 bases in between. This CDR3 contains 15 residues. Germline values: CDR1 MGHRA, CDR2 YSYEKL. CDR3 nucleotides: TGCGCCAGCAGCCAGTGGGGCCCCGCTAACTATGGCTACACCTTC. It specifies CASSQWGPANYGYTF.